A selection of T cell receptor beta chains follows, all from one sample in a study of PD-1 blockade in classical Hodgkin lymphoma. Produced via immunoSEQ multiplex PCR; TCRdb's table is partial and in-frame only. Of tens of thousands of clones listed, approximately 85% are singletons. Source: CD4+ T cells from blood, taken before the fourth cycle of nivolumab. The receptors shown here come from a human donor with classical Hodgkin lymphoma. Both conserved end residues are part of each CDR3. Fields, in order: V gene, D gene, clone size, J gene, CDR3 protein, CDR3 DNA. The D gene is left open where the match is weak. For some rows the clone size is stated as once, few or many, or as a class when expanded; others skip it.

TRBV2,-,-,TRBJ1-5,CASRGTGGGLGNQPQHF,TGTGCCAGCAGAGGTACCGGTGGGGGGCTTGGGAATCAGCCCCAGCATTTT
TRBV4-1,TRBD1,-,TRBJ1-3,CASSQVRDRVRNTIYF,TGCGCCAGCAGCCAAGTTCGGGACAGGGTTAGGAACACCATATATTTT
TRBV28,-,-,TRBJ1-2,CASSLSLTDGYTF,TGTGCCAGCAGTTTATCCCTTACTGATGGCTACACCTTC
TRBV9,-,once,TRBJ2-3,CASSVGGSRGTDTQYF,TGTGCCAGCAGCGTAGGTGGCTCGCGAGGCACAGATACGCAGTATTTT
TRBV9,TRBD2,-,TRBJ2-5,CASSVTGGRETQYF,TGTGCCAGCAGCGTAACGGGAGGGAGAGAGACCCAGTACTTC
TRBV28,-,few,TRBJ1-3,CASSFWGSGNTIYF,TGTGCCAGCAGTTTTTGGGGCTCTGGAAACACCATATATTTT
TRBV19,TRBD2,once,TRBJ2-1,CASSIDQTSGRYNEQFF,TGTGCCAGTAGTATAGATCAGACTAGCGGGAGGTACAATGAGCAGTTCTTC
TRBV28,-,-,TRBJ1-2,CASRPVDYGYTF,TGTGCCAGCAGGCCAGTGGACTATGGCTACACCTTC
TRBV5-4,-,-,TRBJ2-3,CASSFSLGGTDTQYF,TGTGCCAGCAGCTTTTCACTAGGTGGCACAGATACGCAGTATTTT
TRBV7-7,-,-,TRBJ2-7,CASSLTGGTSEQYF,TGTGCTAGCAGCTTAACAGGGGGGACTAGCGAGCAGTACTTC
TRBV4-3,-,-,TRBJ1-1,CASSQVLWVVTEAFF,TGCGCCAGCAGCCAAGTGCTTTGGGTAGTGACTGAAGCTTTCTTT
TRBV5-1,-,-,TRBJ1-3,CASSLAGQGEGNTIYF,TGCGCCAGCAGCTTGGCTGGGCAGGGTGAGGGAAACACCATATATTTT
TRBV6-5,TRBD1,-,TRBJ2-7,CASSMTGKQHEQYF,TGTGCCAGCAGTATGACAGGGAAGCAGCACGAGCAGTACTTC
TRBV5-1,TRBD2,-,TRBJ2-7,CASSLGGLAGSSYEQYF,TGCGCCAGCAGCTTGGGCGGACTAGCGGGGTCTTCCTACGAGCAGTACTTC
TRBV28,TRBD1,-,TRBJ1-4,CASRPQGPNNEKLFF,TGTGCCAGCAGACCACAGGGGCCAAATAATGAAAAACTGTTTTTT
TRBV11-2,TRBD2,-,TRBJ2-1,CASSFRTSGSYNEQFF,TGTGCCAGCAGCTTCCGGACTAGCGGGAGTTACAATGAGCAGTTCTTC
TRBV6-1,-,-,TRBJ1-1,CASSVRGASEAFF,TGTGCCAGCAGTGTACGGGGGGCGAGTGAAGCTTTCTTT
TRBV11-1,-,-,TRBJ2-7,CASSLAGVSYEQYF,TGTGCCAGCAGCTTAGCAGGGGTCTCCTACGAGCAGTACTTC
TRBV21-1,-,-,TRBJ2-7,CASSRTGELEYF,TGTGCCAGCAGCCGGACAGGGGAGCTGGAGTACTTC
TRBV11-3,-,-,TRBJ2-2,CASSAANTGELFF,TGTGCCAGCTCGGCAGCGAACACCGGGGAGCTGTTTTTT
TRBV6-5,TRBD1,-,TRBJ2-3,CASSYGTGGFDTQYF,TGTGCCAGCAGTTACGGGACAGGGGGCTTCGATACGCAGTATTTT
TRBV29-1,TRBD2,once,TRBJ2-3,CSVLAGESYFTDTQYF,TGCAGCGTTCTCGCGGGGGAGTCTTATTTCACAGATACGCAGTATTTT
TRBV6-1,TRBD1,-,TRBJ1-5,CASSYGTGGNQPQHF,TGTGCCAGCAGCTACGGGACAGGGGGGAATCAGCCCCAGCATTTT
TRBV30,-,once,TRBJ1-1,CAWGEMFTEAFF,TGTGCCTGGGGGGAAATGTTTACTGAAGCTTTCTTT
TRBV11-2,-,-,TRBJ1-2,CASSSLRDGYTF,TGTGCCAGCAGCTCCCTGAGAGATGGCTACACCTTC
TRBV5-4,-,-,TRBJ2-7,CASSPKDSSYEQYF,TGTGCCAGCAGTCCTAAAGACAGTTCCTACGAGCAGTACTTC
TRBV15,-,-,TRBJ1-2,CATSRESYGYTF,TGTGCCACCAGCAGAGAGAGCTATGGCTACACCTTC
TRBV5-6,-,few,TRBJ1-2,CASSLGLGGGYTF,TGTGCCAGCAGCTTGGGGCTTGGAGGAGGCTACACCTTC
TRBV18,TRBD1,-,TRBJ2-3,CASSPLSRGPDSADTQYF,TGTGCCAGCTCACCTTTATCGAGGGGGCCCGATTCGGCAGATACGCAGTATTTT
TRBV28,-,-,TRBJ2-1,CASSLRNRYNEQFF,TGTGCCAGCAGTTTAAGGAACAGGTACAATGAGCAGTTCTTC
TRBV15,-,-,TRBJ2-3,CATSRSSTDTQYF,TGTGCCACCAGCCGCTCCAGCACAGATACGCAGTATTTT
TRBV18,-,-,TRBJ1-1,CASSPKPNTEAFF,TGTGCCAGCTCACCCAAACCGAACACTGAAGCTTTCTTT
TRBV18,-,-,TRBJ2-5,CASSPEETQYF,TGTGCCAGCTCACCGGAAGAGACCCAGTACTTC
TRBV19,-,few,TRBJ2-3,CASSSGRSSTDTQYF,TGTGCCAGTAGTTCGGGCCGTTCTAGCACAGATACGCAGTATTTT
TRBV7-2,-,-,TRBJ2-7,CASSLGSYEQYF,TGTGCCAGCAGCTTAGGCAGCTACGAGCAGTACTTC
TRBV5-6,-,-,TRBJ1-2,CASSALGGADYGYTF,TGTGCCAGCAGCGCCTTGGGGGGCGCTGACTATGGCTACACCTTC
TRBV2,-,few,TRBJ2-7,CASSRSYEQYF,TGTGCCAGCAGCCGAAGCTACGAGCAGTACTTC
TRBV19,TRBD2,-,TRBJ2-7,CVGCHGEGLDEQYF,TGTGTGGGCTGCCATGGGGAGGGCCTGGACGAGCAGTACTTC
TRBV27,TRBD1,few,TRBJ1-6,CASSSHGQGNSPLHF,TGTGCCAGCAGCTCCCACGGACAGGGAAATTCACCCCTCCACTTT
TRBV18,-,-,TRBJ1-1,CASSPRSGNTEAFF,TGTGCCAGCTCACCACGCTCAGGGAACACTGAAGCTTTCTTT
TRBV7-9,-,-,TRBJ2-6,CASSLIAGTGANVLTF,TGTGCCAGCAGCTTAATCGCAGGGACTGGGGCCAACGTCCTGACTTTC
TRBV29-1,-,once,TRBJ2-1,CSAVGTGFWDEQFF,TGCAGCGCTGTGGGGACCGGCTTCTGGGATGAGCAGTTCTTC
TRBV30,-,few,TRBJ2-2,CAWSVMGSGRLGLFF,TGTGCCTGGAGTGTAATGGGTAGCGGTAGATTGGGGCTGTTTTTT
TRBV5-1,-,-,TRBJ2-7,CASSLGNDDLYEQYF,TGCGCCAGCAGCTTGGGCAATGATGATCTCTACGAGCAGTACTTC
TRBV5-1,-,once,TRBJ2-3,CASSIRDSLTDTQYF,TGCGCCAGCAGCATCCGGGACTCATTAACAGATACGCAGTATTTT
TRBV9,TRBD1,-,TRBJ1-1,CASSFRTGANTEAFF,TGTGCCAGCAGCTTCCGGACAGGGGCGAACACTGAAGCTTTCTTT
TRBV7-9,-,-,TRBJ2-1,CASSSNNEQFF,TGTGCCAGCAGCTCTAACAATGAGCAGTTCTTC
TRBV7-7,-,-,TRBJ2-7,CASSLDIGGEKYF,TGTGCTAGCAGCTTAGACATTGGTGGGGAGAAGTACTTC